The 22 T cell receptor beta chains presented below share a single source sample, sequenced in a study of PD-L1 blockade in urothelial cancer. As for time point: peripheral blood 6 weeks after treatment start. Profiled with immunoSEQ multiplex PCR; TCRdb holds only in-frame clones, not every one. Among 90,000 to 130,000 clones listed, roughly 90% were seen once. The specimen comprised PBMCs, sampled around atezolizumab (anti-PD-L1) treatment. The receptors here all came from a man in his sixties with urothelial cancer.

The CDR3 is CASTGTGGVQPQHF. The CDR3 DNA reads TGTGCCAGCACCGGGACAGGGGGCGTTCAGCCCCAGCATTTT. J is TRBJ1-5 and V is TRBV2, with TRBD1 matching 12 bases. Germline V gene lookup returns CDR1 SNHLY and CDR2 FYNNEI. V was clipped by 7 bases and J by 6 bases; unmatched bases: 4. The CDR3 contains 14 residues.

The chain couples TRBV11-2 to TRBJ2-1; possible D gene TRBD1, 5 bases. The length of the CDR3 is 14 residues. Germline-derived CDR1 and CDR2 are SGHAT and FQNNGV. The V end lost 6 bases, the J end lost 1 base, and 10 bases lay between the germline ends. As DNA, the CDR3 is TGTGCCAGCAGGACAGTCAGATCCTACAATGAGCAGTTCTTC. As protein: CASRTVRSYNEQFF.

The rearrangement joins TRBV13 to TRBJ1-5; 8 nucleotides agree with TRBD1. The junction had 8 bases not matched to a gene; V was cut back by 0 bases and J by 7 bases. Looked up from germline, CDR1 is PRHDT and CDR2 is FYEKMQ (reference sequence). The CDR3 covers 16 residues. The CDR3 sequence: CASSLGKTGGRQPQHF. The DNA for the CDR3 is TGTGCCAGCAGCTTAGGGAAAACAGGGGGACGGCAGCCCCAGCATTTT.

The chain couples TRBV28 to TRBJ2-3; 10 bases are a match to TRBD1. The germline gives CDR1 MDHEN, CDR2 SYDVKM. V lost 8 bases to trimming and J lost 9 bases; unmatched junction nucleotides: 8. The length of the CDR3 is 13 residues. The CDR3 reads CASGDRGLETQYF. The CDR3 DNA sequence: TGTGCCAGCGGGGACAGGGGTCTGGAGACGCAGTATTTT.

The V call is TRBV5-4, the J call TRBJ1-6; 7 nucleotides line up with TRBD1. Unmatched junction bases numbered 3, after V lost 4 bases and J lost 5 bases. Germline assignment: CDR1 SGHNT and CDR2 YYREEE (reference sequence). This CDR3 is built from 14 residues. CDR3 in amino acids: CASSRGTDNSPLHF. In nucleotides, the CDR3 is TGTGCCAGCAGCCGGGGGACAGATAATTCACCCCTCCACTTT.

The chain has TRBV28 and TRBJ1-2, with TRBD1 identical over 12 bases. Trimming removed 3 bases from V and 2 bases from J; junction bases left unmatched: 1. Germline CDR1 is MDHEN and CDR2 is SYDVKM. CDR3 length: 15 residues. In DNA form, the CDR3 reads TGTGCCAGCAGTTTTGGGACAGGGGGCAACTATGGCTACACCTTC. The encoded protein is CASSFGTGGNYGYTF.

The chain carries TRBV18 and TRBJ1-2; tentatively, D is TRBD1 (5 bases). The CDR3 is 13 amino acids. Between the trimmed V and J ends, which lost 6 bases and 8 bases, there was a span of 16 bases. Germline V CDR1 and CDR2: KGHSH, LQKENI. The CDR3 loop reads CASSLDGSGGYTF. In DNA form, the CDR3 reads TGTGCCAGCTCCCTAGACGGGTCAGGGGGCTACACCTTC.

The chain carries TRBV2 and TRBJ2-7, with 7 bases identical to TRBD1. The junction had 7 bases not matched to a gene; V was cut back by 6 bases and J by 5 bases. Germline assignment: CDR1 SNHLY and CDR2 FYNNEI. The CDR3 is 13 residues long. This CDR3 is CASRVHRGDEQYF. Here the CDR3 DNA reads TGTGCCAGCAGGGTTCACAGGGGCGACGAGCAGTACTTC.

The V and J genes are TRBV28 and TRBJ1-1; maybe TRBD1 (6 bases). The CDR3 consists of 14 residues. Germline CDR1 MDHEN, CDR2 SYDVKM. V lost 6 bases to trimming and J lost 3 bases, with 14 bases between them. The CDR3 DNA follows: TGTGCCAGCAGATGGACAGAGGATTACACTGAAGCTTTCTTT. Translated: CASRWTEDYTEAFF.

The V call is TRBV12-1, the J call TRBJ2-1; the table's TRBD2 call for D was not verified on the DNA. TRBV12-1 is a recognized pseudogene. The CDR3 sequence is 15 residues long. The CDR3 loop is CASSQAGVGYNEQFF. CDR3 DNA sequence: TGTGCCAGCAGCCAAGCGGGAGTGGGGTACAATGAGCAGTTCTTC.

V is TRBV9 and J is TRBJ1-5, with no clear D. Trimming stripped 4 bases from V and 3 bases from J, with 14 bases between. CDR1 and CDR2 (germline): SGDLS, YYNGEE. There are 15 residues in the CDR3. The CDR3 DNA follows: TGTGCCAGCAGCTTCGACCCGGGGTTCAATCAGCCCCAGCATTTT. Protein sequence: CASSFDPGFNQPQHF.

The chain recombines TRBV28 with TRBJ2-7; no definite D call. CDR3 length: 13 amino acids. Trimming removed 3 bases from V and 7 bases from J, with 13 bases in between. Looked up from germline, CDR1 is MDHEN and CDR2 is SYDVKM. This CDR3 reads CASSFSVPREQYF. The CDR3 DNA sequence: TGTGCCAGCAGTTTTAGTGTCCCGAGGGAGCAGTACTTC.

J is TRBJ2-1 and V is TRBV9, with 11 bases that match TRBD1. Germline lookup yields CDR1 SGDLS and CDR2 YYNGEE. The junction had 3 bases not matched to a gene; V was cut back by 0 bases and J by 4 bases. The CDR3 spans 16 residues. The CDR3 DNA reads as TGTGCCAGCAGCGTAGCTGGGACAGGGGGGTACAATGAGCAGTTCTTC. Translated, it gives CASSVAGTGGYNEQFF.

This clone occurred a few times. The V gene is TRBV9, the J gene TRBJ2-3, with D unresolved. This CDR3 region has 12 residues. The germline V gene encodes CDR1 SGDLS and CDR2 YYNGEE. V dropped 3 bases and J dropped 3 bases, with 5 bases sitting between them. The CDR3 DNA reads as TGTGCCAGCAGCGCCGGTACAGATACGCAGTATTTT. This gives the protein CASSAGTDTQYF.

This CDR3 reads CAITDPTKSEQYF. The CDR3 region has the DNA TGTGCCATCACGGATCCGACAAAGTCAGAGCAGTACTTC. V and J are TRBV10-3 and TRBJ2-7, with D uncertain. Germline CDR1 is ENHRY and CDR2 is SYGVKD. CDR3 length: 13 amino acids. Deletions cut 7 bases from V and 7 bases from J, with 17 bases between.

The chain recombines TRBV7-6 with TRBJ2-1, with D possibly matching TRBD2 (7 bases). V was trimmed by 5 bases and J by 0 bases, leaving 23 bases between them. CDR3 length equals 19 residues. Germline CDR1 is SGHVS and CDR2 is FNYEAQ. The CDR3 protein is CASSLRGGDYRRSYNEQFF. DNA for the CDR3: TGTGCCAGCAGCCTTAGAGGGGGGGACTATCGACGCTCCTACAATGAGCAGTTCTTC.

This sequence joins TRBV15 and TRBJ2-1; 12 bases align to TRBD1. Trimming at V came to 2 bases and at J to 3 bases, leaving 8 bases not matched to a gene. Germline-derived CDR1 and CDR2 are LNHNV and YYDKDF (reference sequence). The CDR3 is 18 amino acids. The CDR3 here is CATSRTTGTGGFYNEQFF. CDR3 DNA: TGTGCCACCAGCAGAACAACCGGGACAGGGGGCTTCTACAATGAGCAGTTCTTC.

This clone appeared a single time. The chain employs TRBV5-1 and TRBJ2-1, with a possible D match to TRBD2 (5 bases). Germline V lookup: CDR1 SGHRS, CDR2 YFSETQ. V shed 4 bases and J shed 1 base, with 15 bases lying between them. This CDR3 is 16 amino acids long. CDR3 region: CASSPLPGSSYNEQFF. The DNA for the CDR3 is TGCGCCAGCAGCCCCCTCCCGGGAAGTTCCTACAATGAGCAGTTCTTC.

The CDR3 DNA follows: TGCGCCAGCAGCCGACTAGCGGGCGTACCCGAGCAGTACTTC. This translates into CASSRLAGVPEQYF. The gene calls are TRBV5-1 and TRBJ2-7; 10 positions match TRBD2. CDR1 is SGHRS, CDR2 YFSETQ, per germline. The trim removed 4 bases at V and 6 bases at J, leaving 7 bases unmatched. This CDR3 has 14 amino acids. Supplemented by reference TRBV5-1 and TRBJ2-7, the full variable domain reads KAGVTQTPRYLIKTRGQQVTLSCSPISGHRSVSWYQQTPGQGLQFLFEYFSETQRNKGNFPGRFSGRQFSNSRSEMNVSTLELGDSALYLCASSRLAGVPEQYFGPGTRLTVT.

The chain is built from TRBV4-3 and TRBJ2-3, with D perhaps matching TRBD2 (5 bases). Germline CDR1 reads LGHNA; CDR2 reads YSLEER. The CDR3 runs to 14 residues. Trimming stripped 0 bases from V and 7 bases from J, with 11 bases between. The CDR3 sequence: CASSQEHGVNTQYF. DNA for the CDR3: TGCGCCAGCAGCCAAGAGCACGGGGTGAATACGCAGTATTTT.

The rearrangement joins TRBV6-1 to TRBJ2-2; D perhaps matches TRBD2 (6 bases). The CDR3 covers 13 residues. V was trimmed by 8 bases and J by 0 bases, leaving 7 bases between them. Looked up from germline, CDR1 is MNHNS and CDR2 is SASEGT. CDR3 residues: CASAGPNTGELFF. The CDR3 coding sequence is TGTGCCAGCGCGGGGCCGAACACCGGGGAGCTGTTTTTT.

This chain uses TRBV6-6 with TRBJ2-7, with D possibly matching TRBD2 (6 bases). The CDR3 covers 14 residues. V lost 6 bases to trimming and J lost 0 bases, with 12 bases between them. From germline, CDR1 is MNHNY and CDR2 SVGAGI (reference sequence). CDR3 sequence reads: CASRAGRDSYEQYF. CDR3 nucleotide sequence: TGTGCCAGCAGGGCGGGAAGGGACTCCTACGAGCAGTACTTC.